The T cell receptor beta chain under discussion was sequenced for a study of shared clonotypes between healthy human individuals. Approximately 210 ng DNA, tens of thousands of T cell genomes, went into each sorted-subset replicate PCR. TCRdb keeps only in-frame clones here, not all; method: immunoSEQ multiplex PCR. The repertoire includes 2 million to 2.5 million clones, 93% of them detected once, and roughly 0.36% sits in the top ten. The V end lost 3 bases, the J end lost 5 bases, and 13 bases lay between the germline ends. Germline V lookup: CDR1 MDHEN, CDR2 SYDVKM. This CDR3 region has 14 residues. Findings and limits, study-wide: Although depth was large, rarefaction showed that sequencing of the sorted subsets was incomplete.

Concerning this clone: Antigen specificity is unknown.

The V and J genes are TRBV28 and TRBJ2-5; D remains ambiguous. Sequenced sample: naive CD4+ T cells from PBMCs. Subset meaning: CD45RA+ positively selected. This receptor was identified in a man aged 18-30 years in good health. Some clones in this sample may be carry-over from other donors' samples. CDR3 loop: CASSFAQPWETQYF. CDR3 DNA: TGTGCCAGCAGTTTCGCACAACCCTGGGAGACCCAGTACTTC.